The subject of this entry is one T cell receptor (beta chain). Per the original methods: Nucleated cell number was recorded as an estimate derived from reference gene primer amplification. Data came from immunoSEQ multiplex PCR; TCRdb stores just in-frame clones and leaves some out. The DNA gave D and trimming, while V, J and clone size come from that table. This sample yields more than 70,000 clones, of which more than 70% are seen a single time; about 20% belongs to the top ten. Trimming left V 5 bases short and J 7 bases short, with 17 bases between. CDR3 length equals 14 residues. Looked up from germline, CDR1 is SEHNR and CDR2 is FQNEAQ (reference sequence). The data originate from a study of blood T cell repertoires in COVID-19.

The receptor was derived from a woman at least 80 years old in a cohort sampled during active or convalescent COVID-19. The genes are TRBV7-9 and TRBJ1-1; D not certain. The sequencing input was peripheral blood. The CDR3 DNA follows: TGTGCCAGCAGCCCCTATATGAGGGAGGGTGAAGCTTTCTTT. Its translation is CASSPYMREGEAFF.